The sample holds many counts of the clone carrying this T cell receptor (beta chain). Its antigen remains unidentified. The trim removed 11 bases at V and 7 bases at J, leaving 10 bases unmatched. The CDR3 extends over 14 amino acids. Germline V gene lookup returns CDR1 MNHNS and CDR2 SASEGT. This specimen comes from a study of breast tumors, draining lymph nodes, adjacent tissues. The lymph nodes were axillary draining lymph nodes from breast cancer patients. TCRdb called the multiplex PCR reads again in MiXCR, with one record for every CDR3 protein. The sample has around 130,000 distinct CDR3 sequences; around 20% are singletons. Findings of the study overall: Compared with lymph nodes, tumors were less diverse; compared with nontumor tissue, more.

This sequence joins TRBV6-1 and TRBJ2-2; 10 nucleotides match TRBD2. This receptor was identified in a female donor with breast cancer. Some clones in this sample may be carry-over from other donors' samples. The sample comprised axillary lymph node tissue. The CDR3 DNA reads TGTGCCCACGATCTAGCGGGGGATGACGGGGAGCTGTTTTTT. Amino acids: CAHDLAGDDGELFF.